The T cell receptor (beta chain) described here comes from a study of cytomegalovirus exposure and HLA in healthy donors. Study-wide background: Earlier results showed roughly 120 million unique TCR beta sequences derived from roughly 180 million T cells. The study, taken as a whole, reports: Equally common other TCR beta chains were less clonally expanded than HLA-associated ones, a later analysis found.

It was with 60 Vbeta and 13 Jbeta primers that the PCR ran. The protocol was immunoSEQ multiplex PCR, while the TCRdb copy is restricted to in-frame clones and leaves out a portion. The sample yields roughly 180,000 clones, more than 60% seen once. In the case of this clone: The target antigen is unknown.

The donors (healthy individuals) were bone marrow donors. Germline CDR1 LNHDA, CDR2 SQIVND (reference sequence). The CDR3 runs to 15 residues. The V and J ends lost 2 bases and 4 bases, in that order; junction bases with no gene match: 4. The receptor's source is a woman aged 40 to 49 in good health and CMV-seropositive. What was sequenced was PBMCs. This chain uses TRBV19 with TRBJ1-4, with 7 bases matching TRBD1. CDR3 nucleotide sequence: TGTGCCAGTAGTATACGACAGGGAGTTAATGAAAAACTGTTTTTT. Amino acid sequence: CASSIRQGVNEKLFF. The whole variable domain, filled in from reference TRBV19 and TRBJ1-4, reads DGGITQSPKYLFRKEGQNVTLSCEQNLNHDAMYWYRQDPGQGLRLIYYSQIVNDFQKGDIAEGYSVSREKKESFPLTVTSAQKNPTAFYLCASSIRQGVNEKLFFGSGTQLSVL.